The clone carrying this T cell receptor beta chain appeared a few times. Ophthalmopathy cases scored 3 or more on the Clinical Activity Score and 4 or more on NOSPECS grade, with duration below 3 months. The investigators amplified TCR beta CDR3 regions from RNA transcripts. A first-round RT-PCR of the TCR CDR3 used the HTBI primer set. TCRdb itself ran the multiplex PCR reads through MiXCR, one entry per CDR3 protein. Among a few hundred thousand distinct CDR3 sequences listed, about 14% were seen once. The V gene lost 3 bases and the J gene lost 5 bases, with 19 bases spanning the gap. Germline-derived CDR1 and CDR2 are LNHDA and SQIVND (reference sequence). The CDR3 consists of 16 residues. This specimen comes from a study of T cells in Graves' hyperthyroidism and ophthalmopathy.

This clonotype originated in a woman in her 30s with Graves' ophthalmopathy. The V and J genes are TRBV19 and TRBJ1-2; possibly TRBD1 for D (5 bases). Sequencing was carried out using blood. In nucleotides, the CDR3 is TGTGCCAGTAGTATCGCAGCAGGGATAGGGGCTTATGGCTACACCTTC. This sequence encodes CASSIAAGIGAYGYTF.